The source of this T cell receptor (beta chain) is a study of T cell repertoires in cytomegalovirus infection (dated by TCRdb to about 2019). Concerning the study at large: Donor HLA type was relevant to the analysis, as public TCR beta signatures indicated carriage of CMV infection together with the matching HLA type.

Sequencing relied on an Illumina HiSeq 1500. TCRdb ran its own pipeline on the public reads, namely fastp trimming at Q25 and MiXCR clone calling, and kept in-frame beta chains. Rows matching on CDR3 protein sequence are summarized as one entry with the most common DNA and genes. Across this sample there are about 150,000 distinct CDR3 sequences, with about 20% seen only once. The ten largest clones represent roughly 9.7% of the sample. The investigation overall reported the following: Cumulative frequency of public TCR beta family members discriminated carriers of CMV infection plus the relevant HLA type in this cohort and an independent approximately 360-donor cohort. The ex vivo response was dominated by HLA-C-restricted CMV-specific TCR beta clonotypes, and the single most frequent clonotype in two of eight donors was supplied by these HLA-C-restricted clonotypes.

Worth noting for this clonotype: Its recognized antigen is unknown. Base qualities were left out, and no much larger clone turns up one base away.

V and J are truncated by 6 bases and 4 bases respectively, leaving an intervening sequence of 9 bases. The CDR3 covers 12 residues, taking in both the cysteine and the phenylalanine. The retained sequence is limited to the CDR3, 36 bases, with the frame set at the first base. This TCR derives from a human donor in good health (CMV status not recorded). Some clones in this sample may be carry-over from other donors' samples. Sequencing input: PBMCs. The sequence links TRBV12-3 or TRBV12-4 to TRBJ1-2, with a tentative D gene TRBD1 over 6 matching bases. The bases read TGTGCCAGCAGCACAGGGACCTATGGCTACACCTTC. Translated, this gives CASSTGTYGYTF.